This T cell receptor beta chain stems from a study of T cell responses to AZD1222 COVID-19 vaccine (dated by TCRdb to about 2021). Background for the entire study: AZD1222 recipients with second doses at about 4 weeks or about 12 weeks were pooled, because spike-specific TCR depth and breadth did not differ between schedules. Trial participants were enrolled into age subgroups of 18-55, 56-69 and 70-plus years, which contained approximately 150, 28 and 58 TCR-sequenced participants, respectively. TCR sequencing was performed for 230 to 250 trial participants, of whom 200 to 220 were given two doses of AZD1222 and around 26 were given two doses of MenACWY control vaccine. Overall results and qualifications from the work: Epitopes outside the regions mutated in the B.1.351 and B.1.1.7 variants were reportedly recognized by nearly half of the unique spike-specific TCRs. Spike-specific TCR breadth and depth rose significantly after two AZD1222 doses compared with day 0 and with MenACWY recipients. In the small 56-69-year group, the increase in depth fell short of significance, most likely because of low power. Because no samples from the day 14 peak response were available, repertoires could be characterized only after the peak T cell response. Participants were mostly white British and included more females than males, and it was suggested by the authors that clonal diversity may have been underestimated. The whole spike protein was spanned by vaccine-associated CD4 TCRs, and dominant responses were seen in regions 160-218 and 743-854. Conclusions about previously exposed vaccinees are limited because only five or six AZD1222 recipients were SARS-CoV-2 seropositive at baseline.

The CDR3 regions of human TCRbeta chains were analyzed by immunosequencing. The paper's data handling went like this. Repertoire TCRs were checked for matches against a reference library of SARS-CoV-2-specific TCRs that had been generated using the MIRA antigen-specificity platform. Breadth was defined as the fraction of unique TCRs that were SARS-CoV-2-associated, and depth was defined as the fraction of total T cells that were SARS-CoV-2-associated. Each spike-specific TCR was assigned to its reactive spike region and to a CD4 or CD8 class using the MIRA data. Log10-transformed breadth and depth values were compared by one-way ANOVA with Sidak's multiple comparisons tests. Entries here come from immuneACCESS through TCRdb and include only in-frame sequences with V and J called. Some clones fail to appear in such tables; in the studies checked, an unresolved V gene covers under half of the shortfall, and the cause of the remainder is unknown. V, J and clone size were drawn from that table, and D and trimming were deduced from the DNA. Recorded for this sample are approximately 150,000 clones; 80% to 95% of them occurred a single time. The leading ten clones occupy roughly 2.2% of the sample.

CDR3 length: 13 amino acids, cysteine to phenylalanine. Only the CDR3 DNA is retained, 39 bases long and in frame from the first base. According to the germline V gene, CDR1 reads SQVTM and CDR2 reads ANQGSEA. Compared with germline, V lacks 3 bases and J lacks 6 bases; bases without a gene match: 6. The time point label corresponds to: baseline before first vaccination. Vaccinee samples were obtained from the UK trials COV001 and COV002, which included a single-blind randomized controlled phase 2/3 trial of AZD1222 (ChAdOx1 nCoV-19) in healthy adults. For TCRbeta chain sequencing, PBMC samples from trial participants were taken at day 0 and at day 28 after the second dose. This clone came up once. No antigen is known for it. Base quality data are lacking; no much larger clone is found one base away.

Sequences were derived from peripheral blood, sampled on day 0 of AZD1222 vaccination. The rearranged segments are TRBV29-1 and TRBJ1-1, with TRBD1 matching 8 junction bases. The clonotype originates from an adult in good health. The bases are TGCAGCGTTGATCCAGGGGGCAGCGCTGAAGCTTTCTTT. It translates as CSVDPGGSAEAFF.